This record looks at one TCR beta chain sequence and its context. The entry originates in a study of blood T cell repertoires in COVID-19. The wider study: Sites across the United States, Italy and Spain contributed samples from acute and convalescent COVID-19. Nucleic acid was either cDNA or gDNA, and it came from T cells, B-cell-depleted T cells, or PBMCs.

Deletions cut 2 bases from V and 0 bases from J, with 8 bases between. The CDR3 runs to 15 residues. CDR1 is MGHRA, CDR2 YSYEKL, per germline. As originally analysed: Using reference gene primer amplification, nucleated cell counts were estimated. Method: immunoSEQ multiplex PCR; TCRdb's copy keeps in-frame clones and lacks some. That table furnishes V, J and clone size, whereas the DNA furnished D and trimming. Of 220,000 or so clones in the sample, 80% to 90% were seen once. Sequencing was done on a sample of peripheral blood. The gene calls are TRBV4-1 and TRBJ2-4; no reliable D call. The origin of this receptor is a man aged 50 or older who had recovered from COVID-19. CDR3: CASSQRFLAKNIQYF. As DNA, the CDR3 is TGCGCCAGCAGCCAACGGTTCTTAGCCAAAAACATTCAGTACTTC.